Only one count was recorded for the clone carrying this TCR beta chain. The antigen remains unidentified. Treatment here: around 19 received Ad26.COV2.S at low or high dose, single or two shots; roughly 5 received placebo; per-sample allocation not given. All samples were drawn on day 63, counting from the first vaccine or placebo injection. An Ad26 vector expressing Wuhan-strain SARS-CoV-2 spike constituted the vaccine. This sample was taken from a study of Ad26.COV2.S vaccination and SARS-CoV-2 variants. Study background: Ad26.COV2.S, an intramuscular injection, was given once or twice 56 days apart. General study findings and limits: The TCR-based breadth and depth measures might underestimate overall T cell responses. After vaccination, reports described spike-specific CD8+ and CD4+ T cell responses as showing substantial breadth.

The repertoire was sequenced with immunoSEQ multiplex PCR; TCRdb's copy has only in-frame clones and lacks some. This table holds a few hundred thousand clones, 90% found once. The origin of this receptor is a person aged 18-65 years who received the Ad26.COV2.S COVID-19 vaccine or a placebo. The sequencing used peripheral blood, collected in a trial of Ad26.COV2.S vaccine versus placebo.

The DNA for the CDR3 is TGTGCCAGCTCACCAGGGATTGGGTTTGCTAACTATGGCTACACCTTC. Protein product: CASSPGIGFANYGYTF. The chain carries TRBV18 and TRBJ1-2; the D is unclear. The V end lost 2 bases, the J end lost 0 bases, and 13 bases lay between the germline ends. This CDR3 spans 16 amino acids. Germline V gene sequence: CDR1 KGHSH, CDR2 LQKENI.